These 30 T cell receptor beta chains were sequenced from one sample in a study of neurological immune-mediated disorders. TCRdb ran MiXCR on the 5' RACE reads and lists one entry per CDR3 protein. The profile covers tens of thousands of distinct CDR3 sequences, with 9% to 12% appearing a single time and about 1.8% taken by the ten largest. Sequencing used PBMCs. These receptor sequences come from a man between 40 and 49 years old in good health.

Ten or more counts support this clonotype. The chain uses TRBV7-9 and TRBJ2-3; 7 nucleotides agree with TRBD2. Germline V lookup: CDR1 SEHNR, CDR2 FQNEAQ (reference sequence). CDR3 length: 16 residues. Trimming took 6 bases from V and 2 from J; bases not matched to a gene: 11. The CDR3 sequence is CASRDSRDYYTDTQYF. The CDR3 DNA reads TGTGCCAGCAGGGACTCCCGGGACTACTACACAGATACGCAGTATTTT. Looking up the rest from reference TRBV7-9 and TRBJ2-3 gives the full variable domain: DTGVSQNPRHKITKRGQNVTFRCDPISEHNRLYWYRQTLGQGPEFLTYFQNEAQLEKSRLLSDRFSAERPKGSFSTLEIQRTEQGDSAMYLCASRDSRDYYTDTQYFGPGTRLTVL.

This clonotype was counted ten times or more. The rearrangement joins TRBV11-2 to TRBJ2-1, with unresolved D. The CDR3 is made up of 15 amino acids. The V gene's germline CDR1 is SGHAT and CDR2 FQNNGV. V lost 6 bases and J 0 bases, leaving 12 bases between the germline ends. The CDR3 DNA follows: TGTGCCAGCAGTCAACTATGGAGCTCCTACAATGAGCAGTTCTTC. This translates into CASSQLWSSYNEQFF.

This clonotype was recorded many times. The junction shows a germline mismatch at one end, possibly a read error. The CDR3 here is CASSIGQGAVSF. The DNA for the CDR3 is TGTGCCAGCAGCATTGGACAGGGGGCGGTCAGTTTC. The chain combines TRBV5-6 with TRBJ2-7; 11 positions agree with TRBD1. Germline loops: CDR1 SGHDT, CDR2 YYEEEE. The CDR3 extends over 12 amino acids.

This clonotype was seen at least ten times. The rearrangement joins TRBV10-3 to TRBJ2-3; D gene uncertain. CDR3 length: 12 residues. Trimming removed 6 bases from V and 2 bases from J, with 6 bases in between. The germline gives CDR1 ENHRY, CDR2 SYGVKD. The CDR3 DNA sequence: TGTGCCATCAGAGAAGACACAGATACGCAGTATTTT. It translates to CAIREDTDTQYF.

This clonotype was recorded at least ten times. The CDR3 DNA reads as TGTGCCAGCAGCACCGGGACTAGCAATGAGCAGTTCTTC. Its translation: CASSTGTSNEQFF. The chain recombines TRBV7-9 with TRBJ2-1, with 8 bases that match TRBD2. This CDR3 comprises 13 residues. Germline CDR1 reads SEHNR; CDR2 reads FQNEAQ (reference sequence). V gave up 5 bases and J gave up 6 bases; unmatched junction bases: 3.

This clonotype was seen ten or more times. This CDR3 reads CASSLGREPRYTF. Written as DNA, the CDR3 is TGTGCCAGCAGCTTGGGCAGGGAACCCCGCTACACCTTC. The chain recombines TRBV5-6 with TRBJ1-2, with TRBD1 as a possible D gene (5 bases). Trimming pared 0 bases from V and 9 bases from J, leaving 12 bases between. The length of the CDR3 is 13 residues. CDR1 is SGHDT and CDR2 is YYEEEE in the germline V gene. Looking up the rest from reference TRBV5-6 and TRBJ1-2 gives the full variable domain: DAGVTQSPTHLIKTRGQQVTLRCSPKSGHDTVSWYQQALGQGPQFIFQYYEEEERQRGNFPDRFSGHQFPNYSSELNVNALLLGDSALYLCASSLGREPRYTFGSGTRLTVV.

This clonotype has a count of ten or more. The rearrangement links TRBV24-1 to TRBJ2-1; no clear D gene. CDR3 size: 12 residues. The V end lost 10 bases, the J end lost 8 bases, and 14 bases lay between the germline ends. Per germline, CDR1 KGHDR and CDR2 SFDVKD. In nucleotides, the CDR3 is TGTGCCACGGGATTAAGCTGGCATGAGCAGTTCTTC. Translation: CATGLSWHEQFF.

This clonotype was seen at least ten times. Since a much larger clone is just one base distant, this may be a read error. As DNA, the CDR3 is TGCAGCGTGACCGGGGGGGTGGCCGACACCGGGGAGCTGTTTTTT. Amino acids: CSVTGGVADTGELFF. V and J are TRBV29-1 and TRBJ2-2; 8 positions match TRBD2. Germline values: CDR1 SQVTM, CDR2 ANQGSEA. CDR3 length: 15 amino acids. J gave up 3 bases and V 6 bases, and 9 bases lay outside the gene matches.

This clonotype was observed many times. The chain uses TRBV5-1 and TRBJ2-7; 9 bases align to TRBD2. Germline V gives CDR1 SGHRS, CDR2 YFSETQ. The CDR3 is made up of 16 amino acids. V dropped 1 base and J dropped 2; count of bases not matched to a gene: 7. In DNA form, the CDR3 reads TGCGCCAGCAGCTTGTCCAGCGGGAGGAACCCCTACGAGCAGTACTTC. It translates to CASSLSSGRNPYEQYF.

This clonotype was seen repeatedly, ten times or more. The rearrangement links TRBV5-1 to TRBJ2-1, with 9 bases lining up with TRBD1. Germline V gene sequence: CDR1 SGHRS, CDR2 YFSETQ. The CDR3 is made up of 16 amino acids. The V and J ends lost 4 bases and 7 bases, in that order; junction bases with no gene match: 12. Written as DNA, the CDR3 is TGCGCCAGCAGCAGGGGACAGGGATTGAAACGGAATGAGCAGTTCTTC. Translation: CASSRGQGLKRNEQFF.

This clonotype was seen repeatedly, ten times or more. The CDR3 protein is CASSFSGSGNEQFF. In DNA, the CDR3 is TGCGCCAGCAGTTTTAGCGGGAGTGGAAATGAGCAGTTCTTC. The chain links TRBV5-1 to TRBJ2-1, with TRBD2 matching 9 bases. This CDR3 is 14 amino acids long. Germline loops: CDR1 SGHRS, CDR2 YFSETQ. V was pared by 5 bases and J by 7 bases, with 7 bases of the junction left unmatched.

On this clonotype itself: A much larger clone differs from this one at a single base, so this may be a read error. V gene TRBV6-5 combines with J gene TRBJ1-6; a possible D gene is TRBD1 (6 bases). V was clipped by 2 bases and J by 10 bases, with 18 bases between them. The germline V gene has CDR1 MNHEY and CDR2 SVGAGI. This CDR3 is 16 amino acids long. CDR3 nucleotides: TGTGCCAGCAGTTACGGTCCAGGGGTATTTTTCTCACCCCTCCACTTT. It yields the protein CASSYGPGVFFSPLHF.

This clonotype appeared many times. The rearrangement links TRBV20-1 to TRBJ1-5; possibly TRBD1 for D (6 bases). This CDR3 is 12 amino acids long. Trimming took off 5 bases at V and 7 bases at J, with 12 bases between the two ends. From germline, CDR1 is DFQATT and CDR2 SNEGSKA (reference sequence). CDR3 sequence reads: CSAGQSAQPQHF. The CDR3 DNA reads as TGCAGTGCTGGACAGTCGGCCCAGCCCCAGCATTTT.

This clonotype has just a few counts. J is TRBJ2-5 and V is TRBV20-1, with TRBD2 matching over 9 bases. The CDR3 is 15 amino acids. Germline-derived CDR1 and CDR2 are DFQATT and SNEGSKA (reference sequence). V trimming: 3 bases; J trimming: 4 bases; junction bases outside the gene matches: 9. The CDR3 DNA follows: TGCAGTGCTAGCCCAATAGCGGGGGTAGGAGAGACCCAGTACTTC. It codes for CSASPIAGVGETQYF.

This clonotype was counted ten times or more. The chain employs TRBV29-1 and TRBJ2-3, with 8 bases aligning to TRBD1. V shed 8 bases and J 6 bases; nucleotides not matched to a gene: 7. This CDR3 spans 12 amino acids. Germline loops: CDR1 SQVTM, CDR2 ANQGSEA. The CDR3 DNA is TGCAGCTCGGACAGGGCGACTGATACGCAGTATTTT. Translated: CSSDRATDTQYF.

This chain connects TRBV6-1 to TRBJ2-7; a weak D match, TRBD1 (5 bases). The CDR3 extends over 14 amino acids. Trimming shortened V by 5 bases and J by 9 bases, and 20 bases separated the two germline ends. The germline V gene has CDR1 MNHNS and CDR2 SASEGT. In nucleotides, the CDR3 is TGTGCCAGCAGTATCGACCGGGCCCAAGGGGTGCAGTACTTC. Its translation is CASSIDRAQGVQYF.

This clonotype was seen many times. The rearrangement joins TRBV11-2 to TRBJ2-1, with TRBD1 as a possible D gene (7 bases). Germline values: CDR1 SGHAT, CDR2 FQNNGV. The CDR3 has 20 amino acids. The germline V and J ends were trimmed by 0 bases and 2 bases, with 23 bases remaining between them. CDR3 sequence (DNA): TGTGCCAGCAGCTTAGATAGGGGGCTAGCGAAGCCGGCGGCCTACAATGAGCAGTTCTTC. Protein sequence: CASSLDRGLAKPAAYNEQFF.

In its sample, this clonotype was seen many times. This sequence joins TRBV29-1 and TRBJ2-6; D might be TRBD1 (6 bases). V lost 5 bases, J lost 0 bases, and 17 bases lay in between. The CDR3 has 17 residues. Looked up from germline, CDR1 is SQVTM and CDR2 is ANQGSEA. The CDR3 coding sequence is TGCAGCGTTTTGGACAGAGTAATTTACTCTGGGGCCAACGTCCTGACTTTC. This sequence encodes CSVLDRVIYSGANVLTF.

This clonotype was detected only a few times. The gene calls are TRBV5-1 and TRBJ1-1, with unresolved D. The CDR3 has 15 amino acids. The germline CDR1 and CDR2 sequences are SGHRS and YFSETQ. Deletions cut 4 bases from V and 0 bases from J, with 13 bases between. CDR3 in DNA: TGCGCCAGCAGCCCCCTGGTGAGCCTGAACACTGAAGCTTTCTTT. It yields the protein CASSPLVSLNTEAFF. Full variable domain (rest looked up from reference TRBV5-1 and TRBJ1-1): KAGVTQTPRYLIKTRGQQVTLSCSPISGHRSVSWYQQTPGQGLQFLFEYFSETQRNKGNFPGRFSGRQFSNSRSEMNVSTLELGDSALYLCASSPLVSLNTEAFFGQGTRLTVV.

This clonotype was recorded many times. This sequence joins TRBV20-1 and TRBJ1-6; D remains unclear. The CDR3 length is 15 residues. Deletions cut 0 bases from V and 10 bases from J, with 16 bases between. CDR1 DFQATT and CDR2 SNEGSKA come from the germline V gene (reference sequence). CDR3 sequence (DNA): TGCAGTGCTAGAGATGGGAGGGTAGAGGAGTCACCCCTCCACTTT. It specifies CSARDGRVEESPLHF.

This clonotype was observed at least ten times. This chain connects TRBV12-3 or TRBV12-4 to TRBJ1-5, with 10 nucleotides matching TRBD1. Germline trimming cut 4 bases from V and 4 bases from J; bases unmatched to any gene: 4. The CDR3 is 15 amino acids. The chain's CDR3 is CASSSGTGANQPQHF. The CDR3 DNA sequence: TGTGCCAGCAGTTCCGGGACAGGGGCAAATCAGCCCCAGCATTTT.

This clonotype was counted many times. The rearrangement joins TRBV20-1 to TRBJ2-3; TRBD2 aligns across 7 bases. Germline lookup yields CDR1 DFQATT and CDR2 SNEGSKA (reference sequence). This CDR3 has 13 residues. The CDR3 loop reads CRGEGLSTDTQYF. The CDR3 region has the DNA TGCAGGGGGGAGGGACTCAGCACAGATACGCAGTATTTT.

At least ten counts were recorded for this clonotype. The chain recombines TRBV6-1 with TRBJ2-2; no definite D call. CDR1 is MNHNS, CDR2 SASEGT, per germline. CDR3 length equals 15 residues. V was shortened by 1 base and J by 5 bases, with 11 bases between the two germline ends. CDR3 region: CASSEDSTVTGELFF. The CDR3 DNA sequence: TGTGCCAGCAGTGAAGATAGTACGGTGACCGGGGAGCTGTTTTTT.

In its sample, this clonotype was seen many times. The chain recombines TRBV5-5 with TRBJ2-3; D is unclear. Trimming left V 4 bases short and J 5 bases short, with 17 bases between. Per the germline V gene, CDR1 is SGHKS and CDR2 is YYEKEE (reference sequence). This CDR3 comprises 15 residues. The CDR3 region has the DNA TGTGCCAGCAGCACCCGGGCTACGCTTCAAGATACGCAGTATTTT. Its translation is CASSTRATLQDTQYF.

This clonotype appeared many times. The V and J genes are TRBV5-1 and TRBJ2-1; 11 nucleotides line up with TRBD2. The ends lost 0 bases at V and 6 bases at J; junction bases unmatched: 2. The CDR3 is 15 amino acids. Germline values: CDR1 SGHRS, CDR2 YFSETQ. The CDR3 is CASSLEGTSGNEQFF. CDR3 DNA sequence: TGCGCCAGCAGCTTGGAGGGGACTAGCGGCAATGAGCAGTTCTTC.

The rearrangement uses TRBV20-1 and TRBJ1-1; tentative D call: TRBD1 (6 bases). Between the trimmed V and J ends, which lost 4 bases and 4 bases, there was a span of 13 bases. Germline V gene lookup returns CDR1 DFQATT and CDR2 SNEGSKA (reference sequence). CDR3 length: 13 residues. CDR3 amino acids: CSANWAGATEAFF. Here the CDR3 DNA reads TGCAGTGCTAACTGGGCAGGGGCCACTGAAGCTTTCTTT.

This clonotype was recorded at least ten times. This rearrangement joins TRBV5-4 to TRBJ2-2; D is uncertain. The CDR3 spans 14 residues. The germline gives CDR1 SGHNT, CDR2 YYREEE (reference sequence). Trimming pared 5 bases from V and 3 bases from J, leaving 11 bases between. CDR3: CASSPMTDTGELFF. The CDR3 nucleotides read TGTGCCAGCAGTCCCATGACGGACACCGGGGAGCTGTTTTTT.

About this clonotype itself: This may be a read error, as it is one base from a much larger clone. The chain recombines TRBV10-3 with TRBJ2-7; no firm D call. Looked up from germline, CDR1 is ENHRY and CDR2 is SYGVKD. The CDR3 extends over 11 amino acids. As DNA, the CDR3 is TGTGCCATCAGTGAGTCCTACGAGCAGAACTTC. It specifies CAISESYEQNF.

This clonotype was seen ten or more times. V gene TRBV15 combines with J gene TRBJ2-7, with TRBD2 identical over 10 bases. The trim removed 0 bases at V and 12 bases at J, leaving 5 bases unmatched. This CDR3 is 13 amino acids long. CDR1 LNHNV and CDR2 YYDKDF come from the germline V gene (reference sequence). In DNA form, the CDR3 reads TGTGCCACCAGCAGAGACGCTAGCGGGAGCTGGTACTTC. Its protein product is CATSRDASGSWYF.

This clonotype has at least ten counts. The chain joins TRBV12-3 or TRBV12-4 to TRBJ1-1; TRBD1 matches at 7 bases. The CDR3 is 13 amino acids. V trimming: 6 bases; J trimming: 0 bases; junction bases outside the gene matches: 1. The CDR3 nucleotides are TGTGCCAGCAGGGGACAGCTGAACACTGAAGCTTTCTTT. It translates to CASRGQLNTEAFF.